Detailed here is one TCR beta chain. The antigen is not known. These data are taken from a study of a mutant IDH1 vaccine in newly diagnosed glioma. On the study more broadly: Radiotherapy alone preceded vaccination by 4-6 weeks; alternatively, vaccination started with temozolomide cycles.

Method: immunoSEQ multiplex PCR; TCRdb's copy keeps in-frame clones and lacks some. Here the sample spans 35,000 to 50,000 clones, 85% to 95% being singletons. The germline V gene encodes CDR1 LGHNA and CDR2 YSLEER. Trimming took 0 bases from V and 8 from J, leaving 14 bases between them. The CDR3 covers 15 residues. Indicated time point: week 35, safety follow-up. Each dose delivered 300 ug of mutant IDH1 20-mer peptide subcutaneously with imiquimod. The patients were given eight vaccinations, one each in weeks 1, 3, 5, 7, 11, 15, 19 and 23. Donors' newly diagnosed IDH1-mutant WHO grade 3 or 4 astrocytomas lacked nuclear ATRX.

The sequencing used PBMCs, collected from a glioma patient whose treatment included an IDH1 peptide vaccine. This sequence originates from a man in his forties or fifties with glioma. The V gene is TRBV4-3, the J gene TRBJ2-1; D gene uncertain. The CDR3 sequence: CASSQDPLGGDEQFF. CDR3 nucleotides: TGCGCCAGCAGCCAAGATCCCCTGGGCGGCGATGAGCAGTTCTTC.